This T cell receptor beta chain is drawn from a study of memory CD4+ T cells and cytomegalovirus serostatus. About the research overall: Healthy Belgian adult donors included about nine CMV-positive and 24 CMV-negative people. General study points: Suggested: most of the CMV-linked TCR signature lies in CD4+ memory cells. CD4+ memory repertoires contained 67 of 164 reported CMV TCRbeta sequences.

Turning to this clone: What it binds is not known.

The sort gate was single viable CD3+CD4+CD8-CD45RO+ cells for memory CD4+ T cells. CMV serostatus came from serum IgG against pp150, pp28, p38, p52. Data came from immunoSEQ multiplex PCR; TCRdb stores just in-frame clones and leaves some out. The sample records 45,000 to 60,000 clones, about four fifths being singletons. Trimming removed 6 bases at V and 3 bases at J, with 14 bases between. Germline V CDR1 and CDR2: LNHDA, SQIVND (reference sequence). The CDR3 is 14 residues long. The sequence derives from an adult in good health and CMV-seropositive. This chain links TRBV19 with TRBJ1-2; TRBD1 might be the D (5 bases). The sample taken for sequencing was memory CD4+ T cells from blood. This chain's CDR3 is CASRPLGQDYGYTF. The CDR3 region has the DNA TGTGCCAGTAGACCTCTTGGACAAGACTATGGCTACACCTTC.